These 9 T cell receptor beta chains were sequenced from one sample in a study of shared clonotypes between healthy human individuals. The method was immunoSEQ multiplex PCR; TCRdb's version includes in-frame clones alone and lacks a portion of them. The sample has hundreds of thousands of clones, about 74% seen once. Sequencing was carried out using memory CD4+ T cells sorted from blood. Specified subset: CD45RA-negative fraction. Receptors were obtained from a woman aged 25 to 39 in good health.

The chain carries TRBV7-9 and TRBJ2-1; no reliable D call. Germline assignment: CDR1 SEHNR and CDR2 FQNEAQ (reference sequence). The CDR3 sequence is 11 residues long. Trimming removed 1 base at V and 8 bases at J, with 3 bases between. CDR3 loop: CASSLEDEQFF. The CDR3 bases are TGTGCCAGCAGCTTAGAGGATGAGCAGTTCTTC. Using reference TRBV7-9 and TRBJ2-1 for the parts outside the CDR3, the full variable domain is DTGVSQNPRHKITKRGQNVTFRCDPISEHNRLYWYRQTLGQGPEFLTYFQNEAQLEKSRLLSDRFSAERPKGSFSTLEIQRTEQGDSAMYLCASSLEDEQFFGPGTRLTVL.

Regarding this clone: This may be a read error: a much more frequent sequence differs by one nucleotide. At the DNA level, this CDR3 is encoded by other sequences in the same sample as well. The chain recombines TRBV7-6 with TRBJ1-1; maybe TRBD1 (6 bases). The germline V gene has CDR1 SGHVS and CDR2 FNYEAQ. Trimming removed 4 bases at V and 4 bases at J, with 10 bases between. CDR3 length: 13 residues. DNA for the CDR3: TGTGCCAGCAGCTCACAGGGAGGCACTGAAGCTTTCTTT. Its translation is CASSSQGGTEAFF. Full variable domain (outside the CDR3, taken from reference TRBV7-6 and TRBJ1-1): GAGVSQSPRYKVTKRGQDVALRCDPISGHVSLYWYRQALGQGPEFLTYFNYEAQQDKSGLPNDRFSAERPEGSISTLTIQRTEQRDSAMYRCASSSQGGTEAFFGQGTRLTVV.

The V call is TRBV6-5, the J call TRBJ2-2, with 7 bases identical to TRBD1. The length of the CDR3 is 15 residues. Per germline, CDR1 MNHEY and CDR2 SVGAGI. With V trimmed by 8 bases and J by 1 base, 7 bases remained unmatched. The CDR3 region is CASGYRGLNTGELFF. CDR3 sequence (DNA): TGTGCCAGCGGATACAGGGGTTTGAACACCGGGGAGCTGTTTTTT.

The genes are TRBV5-6 and TRBJ1-2; D may be TRBD1 (5 bases). Trimming left V 0 bases short and J 10 bases short, with 13 bases between. The CDR3 runs to 13 residues. Looked up from germline, CDR1 is SGHDT and CDR2 is YYEEEE. As DNA, the CDR3 is TGTGCCAGCAGCTTGGAGACAGTAGGGACCTACACCTTC. Protein sequence: CASSLETVGTYTF.

The chain links TRBV27 to TRBJ2-3; 10 nucleotides line up with TRBD2. Germline assignment: CDR1 MNHEY and CDR2 SMNVEV (reference sequence). The V gene end was trimmed by 0 bases and the J gene end by 8 bases; junction bases not matched to a gene: 8. The CDR3 spans 16 residues. The CDR3 protein is CASSLSFLAGVSTQYF. In nucleotides, the CDR3 is TGTGCCAGCAGTTTATCCTTCCTAGCGGGAGTTTCTACGCAGTATTTT.

The gene calls are TRBV27 and TRBJ2-3; weak D call: TRBD2 (5 bases). Trimming took off 3 bases at V and 10 bases at J, with 17 bases between the two ends. The CDR3 has 14 residues. The germline gives CDR1 MNHEY, CDR2 SMNVEV (reference sequence). CDR3 nucleotides: TGTGCCAGCAGTTTCTCAAACACTCCGGGGTCGCAGTATTTT. This translates into CASSFSNTPGSQYF.

The V gene is TRBV7-9, the J gene TRBJ2-5; 13 bases match TRBD2. Trimming took 4 bases from V and 2 from J; bases not matched to a gene: 7. The CDR3 totals 17 residues. Germline V CDR1 and CDR2: SEHNR, FQNEAQ (reference sequence). The CDR3 sequence is CASSSNPGLAGQETQYF. In DNA, the CDR3 is TGTGCCAGCAGCTCGAACCCGGGACTAGCGGGACAAGAGACCCAGTACTTC.

The chain employs TRBV9 and TRBJ2-7; 14 positions match TRBD2. Looked up from germline, CDR1 is SGDLS and CDR2 is YYNGEE. CDR3 length: 16 residues. Losses at the gene ends were 3 bases for V and 7 bases for J; bases not matched to a gene: 9. DNA of the CDR3: TGTGCCAGCAGCGCACCGGGACTAGCGGGAGTCGGGGAGCAGTACTTC. Its translation is CASSAPGLAGVGEQYF.

CDR3: CASSPIGAAVTEAFF. The CDR3 DNA follows: TGTGCCAGTAGTCCCATAGGTGCGGCGGTTACTGAAGCTTTCTTT. This chain connects TRBV19 to TRBJ1-1; D is unresolved. V lost 5 bases and J 5 bases, leaving 18 bases between the germline ends. From germline, CDR1 is LNHDA and CDR2 SQIVND (reference sequence). The CDR3 runs to 15 residues.